Below, 27 T cell receptor beta chains from the same sample are listed, as sequenced in a study of shared clonotypes between healthy human individuals. Assay used: immunoSEQ multiplex PCR; TCRdb lists only in-frame clones, some missing. The profile shows more than 2,000,000 clones, approximately 92% of them singletons. Specimen: naive CD4+ T cells sorted from blood. This sample's subset: CD45RA+ positively selected. The receptors here all came from a man aged 18-30 years in good health.

V usage is TRBV4-3 and J usage is TRBJ2-3, with 7 bases identical to TRBD2. With 1 base clipped from V and 3 bases from J, the junction kept 7 bases outside the gene matches. CDR1 and CDR2 from the germline V gene are LGHNA and YSLEER. The CDR3 sequence is 16 residues long. CDR3 sequence reads: CASSQASSGGTDTQYF. CDR3 DNA sequence: TGCGCCAGCAGCCAAGCCTCTAGCGGAGGAACAGATACGCAGTATTTT.

The chain has TRBV5-4 and TRBJ1-1; tentatively, D is TRBD1 (5 bases). Trimming shortened V by 1 base and J by 6 bases, and 13 bases separated the two germline ends. CDR3 length: 14 amino acids. Germline V lookup: CDR1 SGHNT, CDR2 YYREEE (reference sequence). CDR3 loop: CASSLTGVNSEAFF. The CDR3 bases are TGTGCCAGCAGCTTGACAGGCGTTAATTCTGAAGCTTTCTTT.

This chain connects TRBV19 to TRBJ2-3; no definite D call. This CDR3 spans 13 amino acids. V was shortened by 2 bases and J by 4 bases, with 7 bases between the two germline ends. Germline V lookup: CDR1 LNHDA, CDR2 SQIVND (reference sequence). The CDR3 spells CASSILVADTQYF. The CDR3 coding sequence is TGTGCCAGTAGTATATTAGTGGCAGATACGCAGTATTTT.

The V gene is TRBV5-4, the J gene TRBJ2-4, with 7 positions matching TRBD1. In germline, CDR1 is SGHNT, CDR2 YYREEE (reference sequence). J lost 3 bases, V lost 4 bases, and 4 bases had no gene match. CDR3 length: 14 amino acids. The CDR3 DNA reads as TGTGCCAGCAGCCTTCGGGACAGCAAAAACATTCAGTACTTC. Its translation is CASSLRDSKNIQYF.

The chain joins TRBV28 to TRBJ2-5; a weak D match, TRBD2 (7 bases). There are 13 residues in the CDR3. Germline V gene sequence: CDR1 MDHEN, CDR2 SYDVKM. Deletions cut 6 bases from V and 7 bases from J, with 15 bases between. DNA for the CDR3: TGTGCCAGCAGCCTAGAGGGGGGGGTGACCCAGTACTTC. Translation gives CASSLEGGVTQYF.

The V and J genes are TRBV4-2 and TRBJ2-1; possibly TRBD1 for D (5 bases). Per the germline V gene, CDR1 is LGHNA and CDR2 is YNFKEQ. CDR3 length equals 14 residues. V shed 2 bases and J shed 2 bases, with 7 bases lying between them. The CDR3 region has the DNA TGTGCCAGCAGCCAACAGGGTCCCTACAATGAGCAGTTCTTC. The encoded protein is CASSQQGPYNEQFF.

V and J are TRBV7-2 and TRBJ2-1; TRBD2 might be the D (6 bases). Germline CDR1 and CDR2: SGHTA and FQGNSA. V was cut by 5 bases and J by 6 bases, with 23 bases left in between. The CDR3 runs 17 residues. This CDR3 reads CASSQGAGSWGGNEQFF. The CDR3, as DNA: TGTGCCAGCAGCCAAGGCGCGGGGAGTTGGGGAGGCAATGAGCAGTTCTTC.

The J gene is TRBJ2-7, the V gene TRBV23-1; D might be TRBD1 (6 bases). TRBV23-1 is an open reading frame, and its role is uncertain. CDR3 size: 13 residues. Trimming pared 8 bases from V and 5 bases from J, leaving 16 bases between. CDR3 sequence: CASGPTGSNEQYF. DNA for the CDR3: TGCGCCAGCGGACCTACAGGGTCCAACGAGCAGTACTTC.

In regard to this clone: Within the sample, other DNA sequences also encode this same CDR3. The chain recombines TRBV5-1 with TRBJ1-1, with D perhaps TRBD1 (6 bases). V dropped 4 bases and J dropped 2 bases, with 9 bases sitting between them. The V gene's germline CDR1 is SGHRS and CDR2 YFSETQ. This CDR3 contains 13 residues. CDR3 DNA: TGCGCCAGCAGCGTACAGGGAAACACTGAAGCTTTCTTT. Its protein product is CASSVQGNTEAFF.

On this clone itself: Other nucleotide sequences in the sample specify the same CDR3. This rearrangement joins TRBV30 to TRBJ1-1; a weak D match, TRBD1 (6 bases). This CDR3 spans 13 amino acids. The V end was cut by 1 base, the J end by 3 bases, with 9 bases between. Germline CDR1 GTSNPN, CDR2 SVGIG (reference sequence). The DNA of the CDR3 is TGTGCCTGGAGTGACAGGGCGGACACTGAAGCTTTCTTT. Residues: CAWSDRADTEAFF.

The chain is built from TRBV7-9 and TRBJ2-1; 9 nucleotides match TRBD1. The CDR3 loop spans 15 amino acids. CDR1 and CDR2 (germline): SEHNR, FQNEAQ (reference sequence). Trimming removed 2 bases from V and 8 bases from J; junction bases left unmatched: 7. CDR3 bases: TGTGCCAGCAGCTTACAGGGACAGGGAATGTATGAGCAGTTCTTC. Its protein is CASSLQGQGMYEQFF.

The rearrangement links TRBV7-2 to TRBJ1-2; the D gene is possibly TRBD1 (6 bases). From germline, CDR1 is SGHTA and CDR2 FQGNSA. This CDR3 comprises 15 residues. V was trimmed by 6 bases and J by 5 bases, leaving 19 bases between them. CDR3 nucleotide sequence: TGTGCCAGCAGTCCCGTGGGGGGGGGCCTATATGGCTACACCTTC. Translated, it gives CASSPVGGGLYGYTF.

CDR3 loop: CASSRDRGQNNEQFF. CDR3 bases: TGTGCCAGCAGCCGGGACAGGGGGCAGAACAATGAGCAGTTCTTC. The chain couples TRBV2 to TRBJ2-1; 12 bases align to TRBD1. The germline gives CDR1 SNHLY, CDR2 FYNNEI. The V gene end was trimmed by 6 bases and the J gene end by 5 bases; junction bases not matched to a gene: 5. This CDR3 is built from 15 residues.

The sample holds a few counts of this clone. J is TRBJ1-1 and V is TRBV25-1, with 7 bases matching TRBD1. The germline gives CDR1 MGHDK, CDR2 SYGVNS. V was pared by 4 bases and J by 11 bases, with 4 bases of the junction left unmatched. The CDR3 sequence is 11 residues long. The CDR3 is CASSARGHAFF. CDR3 bases: TGTGCCAGCAGTGCTAGGGGGCATGCTTTCTTT.

The sample holds one count of this clone. The genes are TRBV2 and TRBJ2-5; no reliable D call. The CDR3 is made up of 13 amino acids. Germline-derived CDR1 and CDR2 are SNHLY and FYNNEI. Trimming removed 3 bases from V and 6 bases from J, with 11 bases in between. The CDR3 reads CASSDQAFQTQYF. For the CDR3, the DNA is TGTGCCAGCAGTGATCAGGCGTTCCAGACCCAGTACTTC.

This clone has at least ten counts. V gene TRBV11-2 combines with J gene TRBJ2-7; 10 nucleotides align to TRBD1. Germline V gene sequence: CDR1 SGHAT, CDR2 FQNNGV. Unmatched junction bases numbered 10, after V lost 4 bases and J lost 7 bases. The CDR3 is 15 amino acids. The CDR3 DNA reads TGTGCCAGCAGCTCCCGGGGACAGGGGAGTGGGGAGCAGTACTTC. Its translation is CASSSRGQGSGEQYF.

The chain combines TRBV5-6 with TRBJ1-2; D gene uncertain. The ends were cut back, 2 bases at V and 3 bases at J, with 8 bases in the middle. The germline V gene encodes CDR1 SGHDT and CDR2 YYEEEE. The CDR3 runs 13 residues. The DNA of the CDR3 is TGTGCCAGCAGCTTCTTAGGTGACTATGGCTACACCTTC. This codes for CASSFLGDYGYTF.

The V and J genes are TRBV6-4 and TRBJ1-4; D is uncertain. Trimming removed 0 bases at V and 4 bases at J, with 12 bases between. The germline V gene encodes CDR1 MRHNA and CDR2 SNTAGT. The length of the CDR3 is 16 residues. In DNA, the CDR3 is TGTGCCAGCAGTGACTCGGCCCCCTTGATTAATGAAAAACTGTTTTTT. Translating gives CASSDSAPLINEKLFF.

This rearrangement joins TRBV19 to TRBJ1-1, with 8 bases matching TRBD1. The germline V gene has CDR1 LNHDA and CDR2 SQIVND (reference sequence). This CDR3 region has 15 residues. V was clipped by 6 bases and J by 0 bases; unmatched bases: 6. The chain's CDR3 is CASSRQGQVNTEAFF. DNA of the CDR3: TGTGCCAGTAGCAGACAGGGGCAAGTGAACACTGAAGCTTTCTTT. Using reference TRBV19 and TRBJ1-1 for the parts outside the CDR3, the full variable domain is DGGITQSPKYLFRKEGQNVTLSCEQNLNHDAMYWYRQDPGQGLRLIYYSQIVNDFQKGDIAEGYSVSREKKESFPLTVTSAQKNPTAFYLCASSRQGQVNTEAFFGQGTRLTVV.

V gene TRBV11-2 combines with J gene TRBJ1-2, with 8 bases fitting TRBD1. The CDR3 covers 14 residues. Trimming cost V 4 bases and J 8 bases; bases outside gene matches: 9. CDR1 is SGHAT, CDR2 FQNNGV, per germline. CDR3 region: CASSSYQGAGGYTF. The CDR3 region has the DNA TGTGCCAGCAGCTCATATCAGGGGGCCGGAGGCTACACCTTC. The whole variable domain, filled in from reference TRBV11-2 and TRBJ1-2, reads EAGVAQSPRYKIIEKRQSVAFWCNPISGHATLYWYQQILGQGPKLLIQFQNNGVVDDSQLPKDRFSAERLKGVDSTLKIQPAKLEDSAVYLCASSSYQGAGGYTFGSGTRLTVV.

V and J are TRBV7-2 and TRBJ2-2; 9 bases align to TRBD2. With 1 base clipped from V and 1 base from J, the junction kept 7 bases outside the gene matches. The CDR3 runs 18 residues. Looked up from germline, CDR1 is SGHTA and CDR2 is FQGNSA. CDR3: CASSLDGSGRWNTGELFF. The CDR3 coding sequence is TGTGCCAGCAGCTTAGATGGTAGCGGGAGATGGAACACCGGGGAGCTGTTTTTT.

V and J are TRBV7-8 and TRBJ1-6; D is perhaps TRBD1 (6 bases). The germline V and J ends were trimmed by 4 bases and 10 bases, with 20 bases remaining between them. This CDR3 contains 16 residues. Germline V gene lookup returns CDR1 SGHVS and CDR2 FQNEAQ. The CDR3: CASSYSAQGRGSPLHF. The CDR3 DNA reads as TGTGCCAGCAGCTACTCGGCGCAGGGGCGAGGGTCACCCCTCCACTTT.

This chain connects TRBV30 to TRBJ2-3; D gene uncertain. V lost 3 bases and J 3 bases, leaving 7 bases between the germline ends. The CDR3 covers 12 residues. CDR1 and CDR2 from the germline V gene are GTSNPN and SVGIG (reference sequence). CDR3 DNA sequence: TGTGCCTGGAGCCCATGGACAGATACGCAGTATTTT. This codes for CAWSPWTDTQYF.

Notes on this clone: The same CDR3 also results from other DNA sequences found in this sample. The chain is built from TRBV7-8 and TRBJ1-2; D is uncertain. V gave up 0 bases and J gave up 2 bases, with 4 bases separating them. CDR1 is SGHVS and CDR2 is FQNEAQ in the germline V gene. CDR3 length equals 13 residues. CDR3 DNA: TGTGCCAGCAGCTTAGCACCCAACTATGGCTACACCTTC. Translating it yields CASSLAPNYGYTF.

J is TRBJ2-5 and V is TRBV7-2; 12 positions agree with TRBD1. Germline trimming cut 5 bases from V and 4 bases from J; bases unmatched to any gene: 5. This CDR3 is built from 15 residues. Germline-derived CDR1 and CDR2 are SGHTA and FQGNSA. The CDR3 loop reads CASSRGTGGGETQYF. The CDR3 DNA reads as TGTGCCAGCAGCCGAGGGACAGGGGGCGGAGAGACCCAGTACTTC. Looking up the rest from reference TRBV7-2 and TRBJ2-5 gives the full variable domain: GAGVSQSPSNKVTEKGKDVELRCDPISGHTALYWYRQSLGQGLEFLIYFQGNSAPDKSGLPSDRFSAERTGGSVSTLTIQRTQQEDSAVYLCASSRGTGGGETQYFGPGTRLLVL.

The V call is TRBV12-5, the J call TRBJ1-5; D is possibly TRBD1 (6 bases). Germline CDR1 and CDR2: LGHNT and FRNRAP. V lost 5 bases and J 6 bases, leaving 17 bases between the germline ends. The CDR3 runs 15 residues. The CDR3 here is CASGGGLGGGQPQHF. The CDR3 DNA sequence: TGTGCTAGTGGTGGGGGCCTGGGAGGGGGTCAGCCCCAGCATTTT. The full variable domain, with the rest looked up from reference TRBV12-5 and TRBJ1-5, is DARVTQTPRHKVTEMGQEVTMRCQPILGHNTVFWYRQTMMQGLELLAYFRNRAPLDDSGMPKDRFSAEMPDATLATLKIQPSEPRDSAVYFCASGGGLGGGQPQHFGDGTRLSIL.

Points on this clone: This CDR3 is also generated by other DNA sequences in the sample. The chain recombines TRBV29-1 with TRBJ2-4; the D gene is possibly TRBD1 (5 bases). The CDR3 covers 13 residues. Germline CDR1 reads SQVTM; CDR2 reads ANQGSEA. V gave up 4 bases and J gave up 0 bases, with 7 bases separating them. The chain's CDR3 is CSVAGLAKNIQYF. The CDR3 nucleotides are TGCAGCGTTGCAGGGCTAGCCAAAAACATTCAGTACTTC.